The clone carrying this T cell receptor beta chain came up a few times. The data derive from a study of blood T cell repertoires in COVID-19. TCRdb keeps only in-frame clones here, not all; method: immunoSEQ multiplex PCR. The sample contains some 260,000 clones, over 75% of which appear only once. V was clipped by 7 bases and J by 15 bases; unmatched bases: 18. Looked up from germline, CDR1 is GTSNPN and CDR2 is SVGIG (reference sequence). The CDR3 length is 14 residues. The source material was peripheral blood. The sequence was collected from a human donor in a cohort sampled during active COVID-19. The chain couples TRBV30 to TRBJ2-1, with 10 bases that match TRBD1. CDR3 bases: TGTGCCTATCCGACAGGGGGCCTAGGCGCCGGACGGTTCTTC. Protein sequence: CAYPTGGLGAGRFF.